Listed below are T cell receptor beta chains from one sample, sequenced in a study of blood T cell dynamics during melanoma immunotherapy. The protocol was immunoSEQ multiplex PCR, while the TCRdb copy is restricted to in-frame clones and leaves out a portion. The data show roughly 9,900 clones, over 85% seen once. The sample was blood, taken from a patient treated with checkpoint blockade. Receptors were obtained from a human donor with melanoma. Each CDR3 is given with its conserved first and last residue. The size of a clone is reported for some rows only, either as once, few or many, or as a class for expanded clones.

TRBJ2-2,few,TRBV7-3,CASSFWRTGELFF
TRBJ2-7,.,TRBV7-3,CASSPGGTSGSGEQYF
TRBJ2-1,.,TRBV2,CASTDHRGEQFF
TRBJ2-6,once,TRBV5-1,CASSSGGANVLTF
TRBJ1-4,.,TRBV19,CASSIAWDTGGKLFF
TRBJ1-2,.,TRBV6-5,CASSYTRRTGNYGYTF
TRBJ2-7,large,TRBV14,CASSPHNYEQYF
TRBJ2-5,.,TRBV27,CASSQGLAGLQETQYF
TRBJ1-4,.,TRBV11-1,CASSVGQGAEKLFF
TRBJ2-3,once,TRBV2,CASTQGTNPYTDTQYF
TRBJ2-7,once,TRBV28,CASSVGRYEQYF
TRBJ2-7,.,TRBV28,CASSLWGGSYEQYF
TRBJ2-7,.,TRBV7-7,CASSLGQGGSEQYF
TRBJ2-7,.,TRBV7-6,CASSPSLPYEQYF
TRBJ2-2,.,TRBV2,CASSVEAGGAGELFF
TRBJ1-2,.,TRBV7-3,CASSVKQGRIGYTF
TRBJ1-2,.,TRBV5-1,CASRLGLGAYGYTF
TRBJ1-2,.,TRBV2,CASSDRATRTF
TRBJ2-7,.,TRBV2,CASRPRGRSSYEQYF
TRBJ2-5,.,TRBV27,CASSSPGLAGGTQYF
TRBJ1-2,.,TRBV7-3,CASSPGGGGYGYTF
TRBJ1-1,.,TRBV28,CASSYGRGANTEAFF